This T cell receptor (beta chain) was sequenced during a study of identical twins. Overall study findings and caveats: Within cord blood, abundant beta clonotypes carried fewer insertions, but memory repertoires showed no such trend. Conclusions rested on cross-sectional statistics rather than following the same donors.

This clonotype occurred a few times. Its specificity is not known. One entry per CDR3 protein, called by TCRdb with MiXCR from the 5' RACE reads. Among 280,000 or so distinct CDR3 sequences listed, approximately 8.5% were seen once. Germline CDR1 is SEHNR and CDR2 is FQNEAQ (reference sequence). The CDR3 contains 15 residues. V was pared by 5 bases and J by 4 bases, with 17 bases between. These data also featured in a second study, about yellow fever vaccine responses in identical twins. In that study: In identical twins, vaccine T cell responses appeared partly shared and partly individual.

This chain uses TRBV7-9 with TRBJ1-1; tentatively, D is TRBD1 (5 bases). Specimen: memory (CD45RO+) T cells sorted from blood. This TCR derives from a woman under 30 in good health. CDR3 residues: CASSRGGSRSTEAFF. In DNA form, the CDR3 reads TGTGCCAGCAGCCGGGGGGGGTCCAGGAGCACTGAAGCTTTCTTT.